One sample yielded the 26 T cell receptor beta chains listed below, sequenced in a study of blood T cell repertoires in COVID-19. Generated by immunoSEQ multiplex PCR, the TCRdb table keeps only in-frame clones and is missing some. The table lists over 200,000 clones, under 90% of them singletons. Sequencing used peripheral blood. The receptors come from a woman older than 75 with active or convalescent COVID-19.

The chain couples TRBV9 to TRBJ2-2; D may be TRBD2 (7 bases). Germline V CDR1 and CDR2: SGDLS, YYNGEE. The CDR3 has 17 residues. The V end was cut by 6 bases, the J end by 5 bases, with 23 bases between. CDR3 DNA: TGTGCCAGCAACCCTGGGGGGGCAGGGAGAGGAACCGGGGAGCTGTTTTTT. This codes for CASNPGGAGRGTGELFF.

Comments on this clone: Given a much more abundant clone one base away, this may be a read error. The rearrangement uses TRBV10-1 and TRBJ1-6; TRBD1 aligns across 10 bases. Germline V lookup: CDR1 WNHNN, CDR2 SYGVQD (reference sequence). V shed 9 bases and J 10 bases; nucleotides not matched to a gene: 3. CDR3 length: 12 residues. CDR3 in DNA: TGCGCCAGGTCGGGACAGGGGTCACCCCTCCACTTT. Its protein is CARSGQGSPLHF.

J is TRBJ2-3 and V is TRBV6-5; D gene ambiguous. The V end was cut by 6 bases, the J end by 6 bases, with 7 bases between. Germline CDR1 MNHEY, CDR2 SVGAGI. The CDR3 has 11 residues. The CDR3 DNA reads TGTGCCAGCAGCCCCCCTGATACGCAGTATTTT. The encoded protein is CASSPPDTQYF.

In regard to this clone: The same CDR3 is also encoded by other DNA sequences in this sample. This chain connects TRBV19 to TRBJ1-6; 8 nucleotides line up with TRBD1. Germline V CDR1 and CDR2: LNHDA, SQIVND (reference sequence). V trimming: 3 bases; J trimming: 9 bases; junction bases outside the gene matches: 4. CDR3 length: 14 amino acids. This CDR3 is CASSIGTGGSPLHF. The CDR3 region has the DNA TGTGCCAGTAGTATCGGTACAGGGGGTTCACCCCTCCACTTT.

V gene TRBV12-3 or TRBV12-4 combines with J gene TRBJ2-3; D is perhaps TRBD1 (5 bases). With 4 bases removed from V and 13 bases from J, the gap between germline ends came to 15 bases. There are 12 residues in the CDR3. This CDR3 is CASSSSGLKEYF. DNA of the CDR3: TGTGCCAGCAGTTCGTCAGGGTTAAAGGAGTATTTT.

The chain has TRBV19 and TRBJ2-7, with 7 bases lining up with TRBD1. With V trimmed by 5 bases and J by 3 bases, 10 bases remained unmatched. In germline, CDR1 is LNHDA, CDR2 SQIVND (reference sequence). This CDR3 spans 15 amino acids. CDR3 amino acids: CASSEQGKKDYEQYF. The CDR3 region has the DNA TGTGCCAGTAGTGAACAGGGGAAAAAGGACTACGAGCAGTACTTC.

This clone was observed a single time. This sequence joins TRBV7-9 and TRBJ2-7, with TRBD1 matching 7 bases. Looked up from germline, CDR1 is SEHNR and CDR2 is FQNEAQ (reference sequence). This CDR3 has 15 residues. V was clipped by 7 bases and J by 3 bases; unmatched bases: 12. In DNA, the CDR3 is TGTGCCAGCACCAGACCACAGGGGAAGGACTACGAGCAGTACTTC. It encodes CASTRPQGKDYEQYF.

CDR3 residues: CASSQTSGGNYEQYF. The CDR3 DNA reads as TGTGCCAGCAGCCAGACTAGCGGGGGGAACTACGAGCAGTACTTC. The gene calls are TRBV7-2 and TRBJ2-7; 13 bases are shared with TRBD2. V was clipped by 5 bases and J by 3 bases; unmatched bases: 4. CDR3 length equals 15 residues. Germline values: CDR1 SGHTA, CDR2 FQGNSA. The entire variable domain, with the rest obtained from reference TRBV7-2 and TRBJ2-7, is as follows: GAGVSQSPSNKVTEKGKDVELRCDPISGHTALYWYRQSLGQGLEFLIYFQGNSAPDKSGLPSDRFSAERTGGSVSTLTIQRTQQEDSAVYLCASSQTSGGNYEQYFGPGTRLTVT.

J is TRBJ1-2 and V is TRBV3-1 (or the pseudogene TRBV3-2); 9 bases match TRBD1. This CDR3 spans 16 amino acids. Germline loops: CDR1 LGHDT, CDR2 YNNKEL (reference sequence). Trimming removed 10 bases from V and 10 bases from J; junction bases left unmatched: 22. CDR3 sequence: CATPLGGGQGPSYYTF. The CDR3, as DNA: TGTGCCACCCCCTTGGGAGGGGGACAGGGCCCGAGTTACTACACCTTC.

This sequence joins TRBV6-2 or TRBV6-3 and TRBJ2-7; TRBD1 is a possible D gene (6 bases). V was trimmed by 6 bases and J by 3 bases, leaving 12 bases between them. The CDR3 extends over 13 amino acids. CDR1 is MNHEY and CDR2 is SVGEGT in the germline V gene. The DNA for the CDR3 is TGTGCCAGCAGCCCGGGACACTACTACGAGCAGTACTTC. Its protein is CASSPGHYYEQYF.

The rearrangement uses TRBV6-2 or TRBV6-3 and TRBJ1-5; D might be TRBD1 (6 bases). Germline V gene sequence: CDR1 MNHEY, CDR2 SVGEGT. There are 16 residues in the CDR3. V was cut by 4 bases and J by 2 bases, with 15 bases left in between. CDR3 region: CASSFPYRAGNQPQHF. CDR3 in DNA: TGTGCCAGCAGTTTCCCCTACAGGGCCGGCAATCAGCCCCAGCATTTT.

The chain combines TRBV6-2 or TRBV6-3 with TRBJ2-5; D remains unclear. V was shortened by 6 bases and J by 7 bases, with 9 bases between the two germline ends. Germline CDR1 is MNHEY and CDR2 is SVGEGT. The CDR3 totals 11 residues. The CDR3 region has the DNA TGTGCCAGCAGCCCCCCCGGGACCCAGTACTTC. As protein: CASSPPGTQYF.

The chain joins TRBV27 to TRBJ1-2, with TRBD1 as a possible D gene (5 bases). The CDR3 consists of 13 residues. Trimming stripped 6 bases from V and 11 bases from J, with 19 bases between. Germline CDR1 is MNHEY and CDR2 is SMNVEV (reference sequence). CDR3 protein: CASSRPGQAGYTF. The DNA of the CDR3 is TGTGCCAGCAGCCGACCGGGGCAGGCGGGGTACACCTTC.

The genes are TRBV6-5 and TRBJ2-2; tentative D call: TRBD2 (6 bases). CDR3 length: 16 amino acids. The germline V and J ends were trimmed by 2 bases and 4 bases, with 14 bases remaining between them. The germline V gene encodes CDR1 MNHEY and CDR2 SVGAGI. The chain's CDR3 is CASSYPLARGTGELFF. In nucleotides, the CDR3 is TGTGCCAGCAGTTACCCACTAGCCCGTGGCACCGGGGAGCTGTTTTTT.

The V gene is TRBV4-3, the J gene TRBJ1-5; D ambiguous. Germline V gene data show CDR1 as LGHNA and CDR2 as YSLEER. The CDR3 runs to 15 residues. Trimming removed 0 bases at V and 0 bases at J, with 6 bases between. The CDR3: CASSQDSRSNQPQHF. The CDR3 coding sequence is TGCGCCAGCAGCCAAGATTCGCGTAGCAATCAGCCCCAGCATTTT.

This clone was counted only a few times. The rearrangement links TRBV27 to TRBJ1-4, with TRBD1 as a possible D gene (5 bases). In germline, CDR1 is MNHEY, CDR2 SMNVEV (reference sequence). The CDR3 covers 14 residues. V was cut by 4 bases and J by 6 bases, with 12 bases left in between. CDR3 in amino acids: CASSSFLGDEKLFF. The CDR3 DNA sequence: TGTGCCAGCAGTTCTTTCTTAGGGGATGAAAAACTGTTTTTT.

The rearrangement joins TRBV19 to TRBJ1-6, with D tentatively TRBD1 (5 bases). The CDR3 contains 15 residues. V was clipped by 7 bases and J by 8 bases, with 18 bases between them. Germline V CDR1 and CDR2: LNHDA, SQIVND (reference sequence). The CDR3 loop reads CASTGGGGVHSPLHF. The CDR3 nucleotides read TGTGCCAGTACCGGGGGTGGAGGTGTTCATTCACCCCTCCACTTT.

V is TRBV30 and J is TRBJ2-3; TRBD2 might be the D (6 bases). The CDR3 length is 13 residues. Germline CDR1 GTSNPN, CDR2 SVGIG (reference sequence). Trimming cost V 1 base and J 2 bases, with 7 bases left between them. CDR3 DNA sequence: TGTGCCTGGAGTGGGGGACTCACAGATACGCAGTATTTT. Its protein is CAWSGGLTDTQYF. Full variable domain (remainder filled in from reference TRBV30 and TRBJ2-3): SQTIHQWPATLVQPVGSPLSLECTVEGTSNPNLYWYRQAAGRGLQLLFYSVGIGQISSEVPQNLSASRPQDRQFILSSKKLLLSDSGFYLCAWSGGLTDTQYFGPGTRLTVL.

The V call is TRBV9, the J call TRBJ2-5, with a tentative D call TRBD1 (6 bases). This CDR3 is built from 15 residues. V gave up 0 bases and J gave up 2 bases, with 11 bases separating them. Germline CDR1 reads SGDLS; CDR2 reads YYNGEE. In DNA, the CDR3 is TGTGCCAGCAGCGTAGTGGCAGGGGCGCAAGAGACCCAGTACTTC. It is translated as CASSVVAGAQETQYF.

For the CDR3, the DNA is TGTGCCAGTAACCCGGGACAGGGCTTCACAGATACGCAGTATTTT. As protein: CASNPGQGFTDTQYF. The gene calls are TRBV19 and TRBJ2-3; 9 bases line up with TRBD1. V lost 7 bases, J lost 2 bases, and 7 bases stayed unmatched. This CDR3 region has 15 residues. In germline, CDR1 is LNHDA, CDR2 SQIVND (reference sequence). The full variable domain, in which reference TRBV19 and TRBJ2-3 provide the parts outside the CDR3, is DGGITQSPKYLFRKEGQNVTLSCEQNLNHDAMYWYRQDPGQGLRLIYYSQIVNDFQKGDIAEGYSVSREKKESFPLTVTSAQKNPTAFYLCASNPGQGFTDTQYFGPGTRLTVL.

V usage is TRBV15 and J usage is TRBJ2-4; TRBD2 agrees at 7 bases. The CDR3 spans 17 residues. The V and J ends lost 0 bases and 0 bases, in that order; junction bases with no gene match: 5. Germline CDR1 reads LNHNV; CDR2 reads YYDKDF (reference sequence). This CDR3 reads CATSRDFGRIAKNIQYF. Here the CDR3 DNA reads TGTGCCACCAGCAGAGATTTCGGGAGGATAGCCAAAAACATTCAGTACTTC.

This rearrangement joins TRBV5-6 to TRBJ1-2; D possibly corresponds to TRBD1 (5 bases). In germline, CDR1 is SGHDT, CDR2 YYEEEE. The germline V and J ends were trimmed by 3 bases and 4 bases, with 7 bases remaining between them. This CDR3 comprises 12 residues. The CDR3 reads CASSSGPYGYTF. Here the CDR3 DNA reads TGTGCCAGCAGCTCAGGGCCCTATGGCTACACCTTC.

This chain connects TRBV7-2 to TRBJ2-3; D not resolved. The CDR3 has 14 amino acids. The ends were cut back, 2 bases at V and 2 bases at J, with 8 bases in the middle. Germline loops: CDR1 SGHTA, CDR2 FQGNSA. The CDR3 here is CASSLTGPTDTQYF. The CDR3 nucleotides are TGTGCCAGCAGCTTAACTGGTCCCACAGATACGCAGTATTTT.

The rearrangement links TRBV18 to TRBJ2-7; 10 nucleotides line up with TRBD2. Germline assignment: CDR1 KGHSH and CDR2 LQKENI. V shed 3 bases, J shed 2 bases, and the junction held 4 bases outside the gene matches. CDR3 length: 15 residues. The CDR3, as DNA: TGTGCCAGCTCACCTGGACTAGCGGCGACCTACGAGCAGTACTTC. Its translation: CASSPGLAATYEQYF.

The rearrangement uses TRBV5-6 and TRBJ1-6, with TRBD1 identical over 10 bases. The germline V gene has CDR1 SGHDT and CDR2 YYEEEE. Losses at the gene ends were 4 bases for V and 6 bases for J; bases not matched to a gene: 7. This CDR3 region has 16 residues. This CDR3 is CASSPGQGRINSPLHF. The DNA of the CDR3 is TGTGCCAGCAGCCCGGGACAGGGGCGAATTAATTCACCCCTCCACTTT.

The J gene is TRBJ1-1, the V gene TRBV9, with D maybe TRBD1 (5 bases). The germline V and J ends were trimmed by 6 bases and 6 bases, with 24 bases remaining between them. The CDR3 sequence is 16 residues long. CDR1 is SGDLS, CDR2 YYNGEE, per germline. CDR3 sequence: CASTQGAGLNGAEAFF. DNA of the CDR3: TGTGCCAGCACCCAAGGGGCAGGCCTTAATGGGGCTGAAGCTTTCTTT.